Listed here are 27 T cell receptor beta chains from one sample, sequenced in a study of control samples from healthy donors and cancer patients. Measured with immunoSEQ multiplex PCR; TCRdb has only the in-frame clones, and not every one. The sample has around 170,000 clones; 80% to 90% are singletons. The sample was blood. These TCRs come from a woman aged 30 to 39 in good health.

This clone is a singleton in its sample. This rearrangement joins TRBV9 to TRBJ2-3; D gene uncertain. From germline, CDR1 is SGDLS and CDR2 YYNGEE. The CDR3 is 11 residues long. V was trimmed by 1 base and J by 6 bases, leaving 3 bases between them. The CDR3 bases are TGTGCCAGCAGCGTACGGGATACGCAGTATTTT. It specifies CASSVRDTQYF. Using reference TRBV9 and TRBJ2-3 for the parts outside the CDR3, the full variable domain is DSGVTQTPKHLITATGQRVTLRCSPRSGDLSVYWYQQSLDQGLQFLIQYYNGEERAKGNILERFSAQQFPDLHSELNLSSLELGDSALYFCASSVRDTQYFGPGTRLTVL.

This chain connects TRBV6-1 to TRBJ2-5, with a possible D match to TRBD2 (6 bases). The CDR3 runs to 14 residues. Germline-derived CDR1 and CDR2 are MNHNS and SASEGT. V was shortened by 2 bases and J by 5 bases, with 12 bases between the two germline ends. The CDR3 region is CASSEQGGGETQYF. CDR3 nucleotide sequence: TGTGCCAGCAGTGAACAGGGAGGTGGGGAGACCCAGTACTTC.

This clone was found once. The J gene is TRBJ2-3, the V gene TRBV5-1, with 10 bases aligning to TRBD2. The CDR3 is made up of 17 amino acids. V gave up 0 bases and J gave up 6 bases; unmatched junction bases: 10. The germline CDR1 and CDR2 sequences are SGHRS and YFSETQ. The CDR3 protein is CASSLVVAGGQADTQYF. The CDR3 nucleotides are TGCGCCAGCAGCTTGGTGGTAGCGGGGGGTCAGGCGGATACGCAGTATTTT.

The chain uses TRBV5-6 and TRBJ2-1; the D gene is possibly TRBD1 (6 bases). The CDR3 is made up of 16 amino acids. The V end was cut by 5 bases, the J end by 6 bases, with 21 bases between. Germline loops: CDR1 SGHDT, CDR2 YYEEEE. CDR3 loop: CASSFSTGTFANEQFF. In DNA, the CDR3 is TGTGCCAGCAGTTTTTCCACCGGGACATTTGCCAATGAGCAGTTCTTC.

The V call is TRBV4-1, the J call TRBJ2-3, with TRBD2 matching over 13 bases. The CDR3 has 16 residues. The trim removed 4 bases at V and 7 bases at J, leaving 8 bases unmatched. CDR1 is MGHRA and CDR2 is YSYEKL in the germline V gene. CDR3 residues: CASSPSRTSGGNTQYF. DNA for the CDR3: TGCGCCAGCAGCCCTTCTCGGACTAGCGGGGGAAATACGCAGTATTTT.

CDR3 DNA sequence: TGTGCCACCAAGTCCCCGTTTTCCGAGCAGTACTTC. This translates into CATKSPFSEQYF. The chain uses TRBV6-5 and TRBJ2-7; unclear D gene. From germline, CDR1 is MNHEY and CDR2 SVGAGI. The CDR3 has 12 amino acids. V lost 10 bases, J lost 6 bases, and 16 bases lay in between.

The CDR3 sequence: CASRKAGESYNEQFF. CDR3 nucleotides: TGTGCCAGCAGAAAGGCGGGAGAATCCTACAATGAGCAGTTCTTC. The chain links TRBV25-1 to TRBJ2-1; 7 nucleotides match TRBD2. In germline, CDR1 is MGHDK, CDR2 SYGVNS. CDR3 length: 15 amino acids. The J segment lost 1 base and the V segment lost 6 bases, leaving 6 bases of the junction unmatched. Full variable domain (rest looked up from reference TRBV25-1 and TRBJ2-1): EADIYQTPRYLVIGTGKKITLECSQTMGHDKMYWYQQDPGMELHLIHYSYGVNSTEKGDLSSESTVSRIRTEHFPLTLESARPSHTSQYLCASRKAGESYNEQFFGPGTRLTVL.

This clone turned up a few times. The genes are TRBV10-1 and TRBJ1-1; no firm D call. The CDR3 consists of 12 residues. Germline assignment: CDR1 WNHNN and CDR2 SYGVQD (reference sequence). Between the trimmed V and J ends, which lost 6 bases and 5 bases, there was a span of 10 bases. CDR3 DNA: TGCGCCAGCAGGGGAATCGGGACTGAAGCTTTCTTT. Residues: CASRGIGTEAFF.

This chain connects TRBV9 to TRBJ2-2; tentatively, D is TRBD2 (6 bases). Trimming removed 10 bases at V and 7 bases at J, with 26 bases between. This CDR3 has 16 amino acids. From germline, CDR1 is SGDLS and CDR2 YYNGEE. The CDR3 nucleotides read TGTGCCTCCCGAATTGGGACTCGAGGAGGGAGCGGGGAGCTGTTTTTT. Translated, it gives CASRIGTRGGSGELFF.

The V gene is TRBV7-9, the J gene TRBJ1-2; TRBD1 matches at 8 bases. Unmatched junction bases numbered 5, after V lost 7 bases and J lost 4 bases. The CDR3 runs to 13 residues. Per the germline V gene, CDR1 is SEHNR and CDR2 is FQNEAQ (reference sequence). CDR3 bases: TGTGCCAGCACCTCCGGGACAGGCTATGGCTACACCTTC. Protein sequence: CASTSGTGYGYTF.

Notes on this clone: The same CDR3 arises from other DNA sequences in this sample as well. The V and J genes are TRBV19 and TRBJ2-2; 9 nucleotides line up with TRBD2. Germline V gene data show CDR1 as LNHDA and CDR2 as SQIVND (reference sequence). V shed 7 bases and J 4 bases; nucleotides not matched to a gene: 7. This CDR3 region has 15 residues. In DNA form, the CDR3 reads TGTGCCAGTATGGCGGGGGGGCGGGGCACCGGGGAGCTGTTTTTT. This translates into CASMAGGRGTGELFF.

This rearrangement joins TRBV14 to TRBJ2-6; the D is unclear. Germline CDR1 is SGHDN and CDR2 is FVKESK. V lost 4 bases, J lost 0 bases, and 4 bases lay in between. The CDR3 loop spans 14 amino acids. The CDR3 nucleotides read TGTGCCAGCAGCCCATACTCTGGGGCCAACGTCCTGACTTTC. It yields the protein CASSPYSGANVLTF.

This chain uses TRBV6-4 with TRBJ2-6; weak D call: TRBD1 (6 bases). Per the germline V gene, CDR1 is MRHNA and CDR2 is SNTAGT. Trimming shortened V by 3 bases and J by 2 bases, and 14 bases separated the two germline ends. CDR3 length: 17 residues. CDR3 bases: TGTGCCAGCAGTGAAACTACATCAGGGGCTGGGGCCAACGTCCTGACTTTC. Translated, it gives CASSETTSGAGANVLTF.

V is TRBV6-5 and J is TRBJ2-3; 7 positions agree with TRBD2. Germline assignment: CDR1 MNHEY and CDR2 SVGAGI. This CDR3 spans 15 amino acids. With V trimmed by 0 bases and J by 2 bases, 2 bases remained unmatched. The chain's CDR3 is CASSYSTSATDTQYF. As DNA, the CDR3 is TGTGCCAGCAGTTACTCTACTAGCGCCACAGATACGCAGTATTTT.

This clone was recorded once. The V call is TRBV29-1, the J call TRBJ2-4; D perhaps matches TRBD2 (6 bases). This CDR3 region has 11 residues. Per germline, CDR1 SQVTM and CDR2 ANQGSEA. The ends were cut back, 6 bases at V and 7 bases at J, with 10 bases in the middle. Written as DNA, the CDR3 is TGCAGCGTGCGGGCGGGGAACATTCAGTACTTC. Translating gives CSVRAGNIQYF. Using reference TRBV29-1 and TRBJ2-4 for the parts outside the CDR3, the full variable domain is SAVISQKPSRDICQRGTSLTIQCQVDSQVTMMFWYRQQPGQSLTLIATANQGSEATYESGFVIDKFPISRPNLTFSTLTVSNMSPEDSSIYLCSVRAGNIQYFGAGTRLSVL.

This clone appeared a few times. This chain connects TRBV10-1 to TRBJ2-6, with TRBD1 matching over 8 bases. J was trimmed by 1 base and V by 8 bases; bases with no gene match: 1. From germline, CDR1 is WNHNN and CDR2 SYGVQD (reference sequence). The CDR3 totals 14 residues. The CDR3 region is CASQGASGANVLTF. The CDR3 DNA follows: TGCGCCAGCCAGGGGGCTTCTGGGGCCAACGTCCTGACTTTC.

The CDR3 reads CASSTAPRGEQYF. Written as DNA, the CDR3 is TGTGCCAGTAGTACCGCCCCTCGTGGGGAGCAGTACTTC. The chain recombines TRBV19 with TRBJ2-7; D not certain. The germline CDR1 and CDR2 sequences are LNHDA and SQIVND (reference sequence). CDR3 length: 13 amino acids. The germline V and J ends were trimmed by 4 bases and 7 bases, with 14 bases remaining between them.

A note on this clone: Other nucleotide sequences from this sample produce the same CDR3. The chain links TRBV29-1 to TRBJ2-7, with D possibly matching TRBD2 (7 bases). Trimming took 7 bases from V and 0 from J, leaving 13 bases between them. The CDR3 totals 13 residues. Germline CDR1 reads SQVTM; CDR2 reads ANQGSEA. CDR3 protein: CSGGGGSSYEQYF. CDR3 coding DNA: TGCAGCGGAGGGGGGGGGAGCTCCTACGAGCAGTACTTC.

This clone is a singleton in its sample. This chain links TRBV27 with TRBJ2-1; 12 bases agree with TRBD2. Germline trimming cut 0 bases from V and 7 bases from J; bases unmatched to any gene: 13. The CDR3 contains 19 residues. In germline, CDR1 is MNHEY, CDR2 SMNVEV (reference sequence). The CDR3 DNA is TGTGCCAGCAGTTTATCTATCACCGTCCCTAGCGGGAGGGGAAATGAGCAGTTCTTC. Its protein is CASSLSITVPSGRGNEQFF.

This clone has more than one count but fewer than ten. The CDR3 reads CASSARLADTQYF. Here the CDR3 DNA reads TGTGCCAGCAGCGCGCGACTAGCAGATACGCAGTATTTT. The chain joins TRBV9 to TRBJ2-3, with D possibly TRBD2 on 6 matching bases. The length of the CDR3 is 13 residues. The V end lost 3 bases, the J end lost 4 bases, and 9 bases lay between the germline ends. CDR1 is SGDLS and CDR2 is YYNGEE in the germline V gene.

The V gene is TRBV11-3, the J gene TRBJ2-1, with TRBD2 as a possible D gene (6 bases). CDR3 size: 15 residues. The germline V gene encodes CDR1 SGHNT and CDR2 YENEEA. Trimming took 5 bases from V and 5 from J, leaving 16 bases between them. The CDR3 DNA follows: TGTGCCAGCAGCCGAGGCGGGACTGAGAACAATGAGCAGTTCTTC. This sequence encodes CASSRGGTENNEQFF.

The rearrangement links TRBV2 to TRBJ2-4; 7 nucleotides align to TRBD1. The V and J ends lost 5 bases and 9 bases, in that order; junction bases with no gene match: 7. The germline V gene encodes CDR1 SNHLY and CDR2 FYNNEI. CDR3 length: 13 residues. The CDR3 reads CASSSDRDRIQYF. The CDR3 DNA is TGTGCCAGCAGTTCAGACAGGGATCGCATTCAGTACTTC.

The CDR3 DNA reads as TGTGCCAGCAGTGAATTAAGACGGAGCAACACTGAAGCTTTCTTT. It codes for CASSELRRSNTEAFF. V usage is TRBV6-1 and J usage is TRBJ1-1; D uncertain. This CDR3 is built from 15 residues. The V end was cut by 2 bases, the J end by 2 bases, with 12 bases between. Germline V gives CDR1 MNHNS, CDR2 SASEGT.

V gene TRBV5-4 combines with J gene TRBJ2-1, with D unclear. The CDR3 has 15 amino acids. The germline V gene has CDR1 SGHNT and CDR2 YYREEE (reference sequence). Trimming stripped 5 bases from V and 9 bases from J, with 21 bases between. CDR3: CASSSTSGVSGEQFF. The DNA of the CDR3 is TGTGCCAGCAGTTCGACGTCTGGGGTTAGTGGTGAGCAGTTCTTC. The full variable domain, completed using reference TRBV5-4 and TRBJ2-1, is ETGVTQSPTHLIKTRGQQVTLRCSSQSGHNTVSWYQQALGQGPQFIFQYYREEENGRGNFPPRFSGLQFPNYSSELNVNALELDDSALYLCASSSTSGVSGEQFFGPGTRLTVL.

This chain joins TRBV7-2 and TRBJ2-7; TRBD1 aligns across 7 bases. The CDR3 is 13 amino acids. The germline V gene has CDR1 SGHTA and CDR2 FQGNSA. V was pared by 5 bases and J by 9 bases, with 10 bases of the junction left unmatched. CDR3 coding DNA: TGTGCCAGCAGCCCAGCAGGGGGAGAGCTGCAGTACTTC. Residues: CASSPAGGELQYF.

The genes are TRBV15 and TRBJ1-2; maybe TRBD1 (6 bases). CDR1 is LNHNV and CDR2 is YYDKDF in the germline V gene (reference sequence). The CDR3 is made up of 16 amino acids. V gave up 3 bases and J gave up 3 bases, with 17 bases separating them. CDR3 amino acids: CATSRAGQGIHYGYTF. In nucleotides, the CDR3 is TGTGCCACCAGCAGGGCCGGGCAGGGGATTCACTATGGCTACACCTTC.

The V call is TRBV15, the J call TRBJ1-5, with unresolved D. Germline lookup yields CDR1 LNHNV and CDR2 YYDKDF (reference sequence). The CDR3 covers 15 residues. The V end was cut by 5 bases, the J end by 1 base, with 12 bases between. In DNA form, the CDR3 reads TGTGCCACCAGCTTGACACTGGGGAGCAATCAGCCCCAGCATTTT. Protein: CATSLTLGSNQPQHF.